The 5 T cell receptor beta chains listed next were all sequenced from one sample in a study of cytomegalovirus exposure and HLA in healthy donors. Profiling relied on immunoSEQ multiplex PCR, and the TCRdb table lists in-frame clones only, not all of them. The profile covers about 260,000 clones, with 90% appearing a single time and 3% to 3.5% taken by the ten largest. Sequencing was performed on PBMCs. These receptors came from a woman aged 25-40 years in good health and CMV-seronegative.

The V and J genes are TRBV9 and TRBJ2-7; the D call may be TRBD1 or TRBD2 (5 bases each). CDR1 and CDR2 (germline): SGDLS, YYNGEE. The ends were cut back, 2 bases at V and 5 bases at J, with 11 bases in the middle. This CDR3 spans 13 amino acids. The CDR3 region is CASSVGAVDEQYF. CDR3 in DNA: TGTGCCAGCAGCGTCGGGGCCGTAGACGAGCAGTACTTC.

This chain connects TRBV7-9 to TRBJ2-2, with 10 bases matching TRBD1. The CDR3 runs to 16 residues. The J segment lost 5 bases and the V segment lost 10 bases, leaving 13 bases of the junction unmatched. Germline loops: CDR1 SEHNR, CDR2 FQNEAQ (reference sequence). This chain's CDR3 is CATTEGGQGWTGELFF. The CDR3 DNA reads TGTGCCACAACCGAAGGGGGACAGGGGTGGACCGGGGAGCTGTTTTTT.

The genes are TRBV27 and TRBJ2-3; 9 bases fit TRBD1. V shed 9 bases and J 2 bases; nucleotides not matched to a gene: 3. Per the germline V gene, CDR1 is MNHEY and CDR2 is SMNVEV (reference sequence). The CDR3 runs to 13 residues. CDR3 sequence: CASRDRDTDTQYF. The CDR3 coding sequence is TGTGCCAGTCGGGACAGGGACACAGATACGCAGTATTTT.

The rearrangement joins TRBV10-3 to TRBJ2-7, with TRBD2 identical over 11 bases. Looked up from germline, CDR1 is ENHRY and CDR2 is SYGVKD. The CDR3 consists of 14 residues. V shed 5 bases, J shed 6 bases, and the junction held 6 bases outside the gene matches. CDR3 bases: TGTGCCATCAGTCCCACTAGCGGGAGAGGCGAGCAGTACTTC. Protein: CAISPTSGRGEQYF.

The rearrangement uses TRBV7-3 and TRBJ2-5; 7 nucleotides align to TRBD2. CDR3 length equals 15 residues. The ends lost 5 bases at V and 0 bases at J; junction bases unmatched: 6. Looked up from germline, CDR1 is SGHTA and CDR2 is FQGTGA. The CDR3 spells CASSPLGGYQETQYF. In DNA, the CDR3 is TGTGCCAGCAGCCCACTGGGGGGGTACCAAGAGACCCAGTACTTC.